This T cell receptor (beta chain) stems from a study of cytomegalovirus exposure and HLA in healthy donors. Study-wide results and caveats: Segments of the TCR beta V type were, in most cases, productive about 87% or about 30% of the time in an earlier analysis.

With respect to this clone: The antigen is unknown.

This CDR3 region has 14 residues. Germline CDR1 and CDR2: SGDLS and YYNGEE. With 0 bases removed from V and 6 bases from J, the gap between germline ends came to 10 bases. Researchers ran the PCR with 60 Vbeta and 13 Jbeta primers. Clones were sequenced by immunoSEQ multiplex PCR, and TCRdb holds only the in-frame ones, with some missing. The sample holds approximately 150,000 clones, around 79% seen once. The specimen was PBMCs. This rearrangement joins TRBV9 to TRBJ1-5, with D possibly matching TRBD1 (6 bases). This clonotype was sampled from a middle-aged man in good health and CMV-seronegative. This CDR3 is CASSVGAGAQPQHF. Written as DNA, the CDR3 is TGTGCCAGCAGCGTAGGGGCGGGGGCTCAGCCCCAGCATTTT.